The clone carrying this TCR beta chain was seen repeatedly, ten times or more. Its matching antigen is unknown. The sample belongs to a study of response to subunit inactivated influenza vaccine. The germline gives CDR1 MDHEN, CDR2 SYDVKM. Losses at the gene ends were 5 bases for V and 2 bases for J; bases not matched to a gene: 6. CDR3 length: 15 amino acids. TCRdb passed the RT-PCR reads through MiXCR, listing each CDR3 protein once. The repertoire holds some 600,000 distinct CDR3 sequences, with 11% to 15% as singletons. Study-wide results and caveats: After each seasonal influenza vaccination, few new T cells are recruited, the authors suggested.

The source of this sequence is a man aged 45-65 years who received an inactivated influenza vaccine. This specimen consisted of PBMCs from blood, obtained 14 to 15 days before vaccination. The rearrangement joins TRBV28 to TRBJ2-7, with 10 bases matching TRBD1. This CDR3 is CASSPTGTGAYEQYF. The CDR3 region has the DNA TGTGCCAGCAGTCCGACCGGGACAGGGGCCTACGAGCAGTACTTC.